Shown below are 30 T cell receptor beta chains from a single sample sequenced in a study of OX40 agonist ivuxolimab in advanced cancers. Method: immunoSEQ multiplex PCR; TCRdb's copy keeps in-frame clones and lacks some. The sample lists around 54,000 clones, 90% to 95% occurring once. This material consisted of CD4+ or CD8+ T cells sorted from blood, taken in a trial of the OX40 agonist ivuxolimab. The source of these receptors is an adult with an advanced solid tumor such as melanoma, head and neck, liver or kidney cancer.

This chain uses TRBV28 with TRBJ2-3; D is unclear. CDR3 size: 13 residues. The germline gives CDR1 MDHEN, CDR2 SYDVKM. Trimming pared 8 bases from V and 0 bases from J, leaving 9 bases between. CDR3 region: CASGEPSTDTQYF. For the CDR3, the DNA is TGTGCCAGCGGTGAGCCAAGCACAGATACGCAGTATTTT.

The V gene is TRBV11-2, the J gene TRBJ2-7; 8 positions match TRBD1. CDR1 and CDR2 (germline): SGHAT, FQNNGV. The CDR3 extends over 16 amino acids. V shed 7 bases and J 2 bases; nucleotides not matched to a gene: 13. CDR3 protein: CASTQLGGQGAYEQYF. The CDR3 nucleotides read TGTGCCAGCACCCAGTTGGGAGGACAGGGTGCCTACGAGCAGTACTTC.

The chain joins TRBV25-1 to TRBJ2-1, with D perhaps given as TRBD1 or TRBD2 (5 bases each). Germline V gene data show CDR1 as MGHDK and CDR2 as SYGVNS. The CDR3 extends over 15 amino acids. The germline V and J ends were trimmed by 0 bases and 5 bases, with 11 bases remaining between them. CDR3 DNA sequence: TGTGCCAGCAGTGAATACGGGACGGGTGACAATGAGCAGTTCTTC. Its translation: CASSEYGTGDNEQFF.

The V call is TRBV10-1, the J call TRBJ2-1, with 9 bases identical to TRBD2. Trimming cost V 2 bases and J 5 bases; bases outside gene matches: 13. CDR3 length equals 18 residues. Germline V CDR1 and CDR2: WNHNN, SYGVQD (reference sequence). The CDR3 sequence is CASSEMNGAGGFHNEQFF. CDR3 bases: TGCGCCAGCAGTGAGATGAACGGTGCGGGAGGGTTCCACAATGAGCAGTTCTTC.

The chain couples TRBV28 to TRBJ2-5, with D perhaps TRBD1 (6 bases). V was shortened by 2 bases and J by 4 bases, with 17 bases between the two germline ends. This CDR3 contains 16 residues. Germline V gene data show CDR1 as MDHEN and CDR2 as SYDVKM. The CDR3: CASSLPPQGMTETQYF. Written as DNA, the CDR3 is TGTGCCAGCAGTTTACCCCCACAGGGTATGACAGAGACCCAGTACTTC.

In DNA, the CDR3 is TGCAGCGTTGAGTTTGGGGAAGAGACCCAGTACTTC. It translates to CSVEFGEETQYF. V usage is TRBV29-1 and J usage is TRBJ2-5; D gene ambiguous. This CDR3 has 12 amino acids. V was cut by 3 bases and J by 3 bases, with 8 bases left in between. CDR1 is SQVTM, CDR2 ANQGSEA, per germline.

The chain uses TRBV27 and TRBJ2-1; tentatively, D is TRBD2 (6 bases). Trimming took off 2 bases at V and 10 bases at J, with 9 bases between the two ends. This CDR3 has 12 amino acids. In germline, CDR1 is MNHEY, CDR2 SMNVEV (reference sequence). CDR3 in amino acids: CASSLGGREQFF. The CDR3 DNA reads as TGTGCCAGCAGTTTAGGGGGGAGGGAGCAGTTCTTC.

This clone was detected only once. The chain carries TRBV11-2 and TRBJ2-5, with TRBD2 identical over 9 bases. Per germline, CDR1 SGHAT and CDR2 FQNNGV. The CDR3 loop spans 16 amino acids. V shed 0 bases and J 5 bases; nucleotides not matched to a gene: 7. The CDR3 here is CASSLEASGMRETQYF. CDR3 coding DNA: TGTGCCAGCAGCTTAGAGGCTAGCGGGATGCGTGAGACCCAGTACTTC.

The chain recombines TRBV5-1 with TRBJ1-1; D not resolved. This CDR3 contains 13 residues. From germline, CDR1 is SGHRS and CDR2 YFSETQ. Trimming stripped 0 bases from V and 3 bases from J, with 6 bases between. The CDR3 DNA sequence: TGCGCCAGCAGCTTGGGAGGCGACACTGAAGCTTTCTTT. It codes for CASSLGGDTEAFF.

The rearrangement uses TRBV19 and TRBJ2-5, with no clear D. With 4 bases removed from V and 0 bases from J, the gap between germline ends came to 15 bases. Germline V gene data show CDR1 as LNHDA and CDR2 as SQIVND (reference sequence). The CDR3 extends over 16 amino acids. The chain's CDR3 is CASSNGSYIYQETQYF. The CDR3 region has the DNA TGTGCCAGTAGTAATGGCAGCTACATTTACCAAGAGACCCAGTACTTC.

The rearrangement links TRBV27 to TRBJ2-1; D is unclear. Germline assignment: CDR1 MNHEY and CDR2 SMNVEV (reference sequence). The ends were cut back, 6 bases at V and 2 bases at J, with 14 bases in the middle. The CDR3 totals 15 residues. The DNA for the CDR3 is TGTGCCAGCAGCTGGACCCCCGGAACCTACAATGAGCAGTTCTTC. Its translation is CASSWTPGTYNEQFF.

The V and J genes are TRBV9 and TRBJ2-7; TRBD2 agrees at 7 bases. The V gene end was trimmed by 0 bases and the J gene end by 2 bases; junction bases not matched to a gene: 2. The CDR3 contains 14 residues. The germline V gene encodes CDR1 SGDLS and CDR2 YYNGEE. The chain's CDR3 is CASSVAGLAYEQYF. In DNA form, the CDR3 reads TGTGCCAGCAGCGTAGCAGGACTAGCCTACGAGCAGTACTTC.

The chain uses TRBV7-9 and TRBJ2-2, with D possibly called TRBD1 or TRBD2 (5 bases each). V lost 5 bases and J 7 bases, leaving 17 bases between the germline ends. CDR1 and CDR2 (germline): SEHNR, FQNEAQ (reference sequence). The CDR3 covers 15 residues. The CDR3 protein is CASSDGVRVDGELFF. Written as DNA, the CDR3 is TGTGCCAGCAGCGACGGGGTCAGGGTGGACGGGGAGCTGTTTTTT.

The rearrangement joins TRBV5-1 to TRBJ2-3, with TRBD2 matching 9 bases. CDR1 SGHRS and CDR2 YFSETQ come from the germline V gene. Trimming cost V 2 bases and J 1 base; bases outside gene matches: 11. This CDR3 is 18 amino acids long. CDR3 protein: CASSFLSLGGGGTDTQYF. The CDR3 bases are TGCGCCAGCAGCTTTCTAAGCTTAGGCGGGGGGGGCACAGATACGCAGTATTTT.

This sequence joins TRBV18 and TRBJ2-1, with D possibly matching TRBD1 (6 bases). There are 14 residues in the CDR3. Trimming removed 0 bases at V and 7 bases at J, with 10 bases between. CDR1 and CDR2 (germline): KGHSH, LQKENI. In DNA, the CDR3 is TGTGCCAGCTCACCACCGGACAGATTGAATGAGCAGTTCTTC. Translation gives CASSPPDRLNEQFF.

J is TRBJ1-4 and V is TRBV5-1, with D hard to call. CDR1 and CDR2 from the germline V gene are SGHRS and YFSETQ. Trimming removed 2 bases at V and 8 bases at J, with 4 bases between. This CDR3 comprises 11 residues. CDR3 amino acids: CASSFGEKLFF. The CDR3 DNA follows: TGCGCCAGCAGCTTTGGAGAAAAACTGTTTTTT.

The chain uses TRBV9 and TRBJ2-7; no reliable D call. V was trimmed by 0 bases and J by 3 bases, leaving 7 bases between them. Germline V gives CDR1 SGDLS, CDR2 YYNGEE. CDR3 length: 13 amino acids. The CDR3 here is CASSVVEDYEQYF. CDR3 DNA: TGTGCCAGCAGCGTAGTAGAGGACTACGAGCAGTACTTC.

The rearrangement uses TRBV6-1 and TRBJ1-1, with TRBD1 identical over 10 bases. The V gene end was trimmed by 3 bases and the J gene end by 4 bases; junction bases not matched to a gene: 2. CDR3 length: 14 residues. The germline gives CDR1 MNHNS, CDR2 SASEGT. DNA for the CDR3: TGTGCCAGCAGTGAGTGGACAGGGGGCACTGAAGCTTTCTTT. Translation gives CASSEWTGGTEAFF.

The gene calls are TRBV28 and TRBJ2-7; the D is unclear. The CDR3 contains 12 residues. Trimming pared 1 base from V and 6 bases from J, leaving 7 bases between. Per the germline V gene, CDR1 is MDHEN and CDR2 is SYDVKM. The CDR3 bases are TGTGCCAGCAGTTTATTAGCCTCCGAGCAGTACTTC. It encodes CASSLLASEQYF. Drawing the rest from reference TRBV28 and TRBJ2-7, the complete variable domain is DVKVTQSSRYLVKRTGEKVFLECVQDMDHENMFWYRQDPGLGLRLIYFSYDVKMKEKGDIPEGYSVSREKKERFSLILESASTNQTSMYLCASSLLASEQYFGPGTRLTVT.

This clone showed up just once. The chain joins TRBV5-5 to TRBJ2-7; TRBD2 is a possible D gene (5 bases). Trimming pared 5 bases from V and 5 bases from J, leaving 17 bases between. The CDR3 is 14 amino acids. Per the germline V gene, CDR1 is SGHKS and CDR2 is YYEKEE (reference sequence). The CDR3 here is CASSARVVSDEQYF. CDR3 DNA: TGTGCCAGCAGTGCGAGGGTCGTTAGTGACGAGCAGTACTTC.

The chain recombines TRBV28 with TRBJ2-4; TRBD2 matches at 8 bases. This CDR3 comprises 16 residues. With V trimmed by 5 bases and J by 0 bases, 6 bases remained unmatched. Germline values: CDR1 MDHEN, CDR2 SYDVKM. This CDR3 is CASSPGGTLAKNIQYF. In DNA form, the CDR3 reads TGTGCCAGCAGTCCGGGGGGGACTTTAGCCAAAAACATTCAGTACTTC. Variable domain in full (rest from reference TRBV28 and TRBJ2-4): DVKVTQSSRYLVKRTGEKVFLECVQDMDHENMFWYRQDPGLGLRLIYFSYDVKMKEKGDIPEGYSVSREKKERFSLILESASTNQTSMYLCASSPGGTLAKNIQYFGAGTRLSVL.

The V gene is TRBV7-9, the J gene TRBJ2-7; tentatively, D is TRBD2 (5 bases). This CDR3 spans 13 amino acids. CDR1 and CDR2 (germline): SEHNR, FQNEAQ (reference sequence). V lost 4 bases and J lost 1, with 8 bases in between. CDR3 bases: TGTGCCAGCAGCTCTTGGAGGTCCTACGAGCAGTACTTC. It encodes CASSSWRSYEQYF.

The CDR3 DNA is TGTGCCAGCACCCCTCCAGAGGCTTACACCGGGGAGCTGTTTTTT. It specifies CASTPPEAYTGELFF. The V and J genes are TRBV7-9 and TRBJ2-2; D remains ambiguous. V was shortened by 7 bases and J by 3 bases, with 15 bases between the two germline ends. Germline V gene lookup returns CDR1 SEHNR and CDR2 FQNEAQ (reference sequence). This CDR3 region has 15 residues.

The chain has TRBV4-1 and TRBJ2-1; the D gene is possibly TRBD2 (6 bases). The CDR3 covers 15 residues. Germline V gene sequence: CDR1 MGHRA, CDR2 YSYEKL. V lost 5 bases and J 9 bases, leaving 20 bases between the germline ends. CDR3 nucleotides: TGCGCCAGCAGCTTACCGGGACTGGGCTTGGTTGAGCAGTTCTTC. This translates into CASSLPGLGLVEQFF.

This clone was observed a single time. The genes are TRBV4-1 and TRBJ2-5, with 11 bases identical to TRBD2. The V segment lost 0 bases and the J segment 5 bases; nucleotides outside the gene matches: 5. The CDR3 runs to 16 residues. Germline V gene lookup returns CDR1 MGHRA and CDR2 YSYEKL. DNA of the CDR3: TGCGCCAGCAGCCAAGACCCGTTAGCGGGAGGGGAGACCCAGTACTTC. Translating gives CASSQDPLAGGETQYF.

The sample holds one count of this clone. DNA of the CDR3: TGTGCGACAGGCCCTCGGTACCAAGAGACCCAGTACTTC. Amino acids: CATGPRYQETQYF. The chain uses TRBV27 and TRBJ2-5; tentative D call: TRBD1 (6 bases). There are 13 residues in the CDR3. CDR1 and CDR2 (germline): MNHEY, SMNVEV (reference sequence).

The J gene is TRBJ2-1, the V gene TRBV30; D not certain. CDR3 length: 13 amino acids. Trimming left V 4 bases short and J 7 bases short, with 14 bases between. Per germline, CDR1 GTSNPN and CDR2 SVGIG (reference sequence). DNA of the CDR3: TGTGCCTGGAACGGTGAGCAAGGGAATGAGCAGTTCTTC. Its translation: CAWNGEQGNEQFF.

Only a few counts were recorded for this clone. The CDR3 DNA follows: TGTGCCAGAACCGGGACAGGGAGGAACACTGAAGCTTTCTTT. The encoded protein is CARTGTGRNTEAFF. This sequence joins TRBV2 and TRBJ1-1; 9 nucleotides agree with TRBD1. Unmatched junction bases numbered 6, after V lost 9 bases and J lost 1 base. CDR3 length: 14 amino acids. Germline CDR1 SNHLY, CDR2 FYNNEI.

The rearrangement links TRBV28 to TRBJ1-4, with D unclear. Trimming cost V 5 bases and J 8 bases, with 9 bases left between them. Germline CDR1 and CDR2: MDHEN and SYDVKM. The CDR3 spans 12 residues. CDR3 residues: CASSPQVEKLFF. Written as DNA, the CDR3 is TGTGCCAGCAGTCCCCAGGTGGAAAAACTGTTTTTT.

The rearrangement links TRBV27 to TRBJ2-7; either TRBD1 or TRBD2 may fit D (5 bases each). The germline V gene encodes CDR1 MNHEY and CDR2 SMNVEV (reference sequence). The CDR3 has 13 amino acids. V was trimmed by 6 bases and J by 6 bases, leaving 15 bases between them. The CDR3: CASSFGTGSEQYF. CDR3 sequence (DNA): TGTGCCAGCAGCTTTGGGACCGGCTCCGAGCAGTACTTC.